This TCR beta chain was retrieved from a study of shared clonotypes between healthy human individuals. Findings of the study overall: As a rule, naive subsets had a larger estimated richness than memory subsets.

The CDR3 totals 15 residues. Germline lookup yields CDR1 SEHNR and CDR2 FQNEAQ (reference sequence). With 10 bases removed from V and 4 bases from J, the gap between germline ends came to 19 bases. Naive CD8 cells, CD45RO-negative and positively selected for CCR7, excluded terminally differentiated effector memory CD45RA+ cells. Among the donors, all were Caucasian adults who lived in Nashville, Tennessee. Note on this clone: The antigen remains undetermined.

Authors' methods: ImmunoSEQ only sent back junction sequences with no quality scores, so filtering was done differently. Assay: immunoSEQ multiplex PCR; the TCRdb copy retains only in-frame clones and omits some. That table supplies the V and J calls and clone size; D and trimming were determined from the DNA. The data contain fewer than 850,000 clones, roughly 96% of them singletons. Sequencing was carried out using naive CD8+ T cells sorted from blood. This chain links TRBV7-9 with TRBJ2-2; D perhaps matches TRBD2 (6 bases). The TCR originated in a man younger than 45 in good health. CDR3 amino acids: CATSRGTPSTGELFF. In DNA form, the CDR3 reads TGTGCCACCTCACGTGGGACTCCGAGCACCGGGGAGCTGTTTTTT.